Presented here are 18 T cell receptor beta chains from one specimen sequenced in a study of T cell responses to AZD1222 COVID-19 vaccine (dated by TCRdb to the early 2020s). The library relied on the immunoSEQ multiplex PCR assay. In TCRdb, the immuneACCESS table is reduced to in-frame sequences with V and J assigned. These tables do not hold every clone; where another copy was compared, an unresolved V gene accounts for under half, and the others remain unexplained. The sample table contains 65,000 to 85,000 clones; only one count was recorded for 85% to 95% of them. 5.2% of the sample belongs to the ten largest clones. Reading the label with the study, this specimen's time point is: baseline before first vaccination. This sample comprised peripheral blood, obtained on day 0 of AZD1222 vaccination. These receptors all stem from an adult in good health.

The chain joins TRBV12-3 or TRBV12-4 to TRBJ2-2; D might be TRBD1 (5 bases). The germline V and J ends were trimmed by 10 bases and 6 bases, with 12 bases remaining between them. The CDR3 sequence is 12 residues long. The chain's CDR3 is CATIQGSGELFF. As DNA, the CDR3 is TGTGCCACGATCCAGGGCTCCGGGGAGCTGTTTTTT.

The rearrangement uses TRBV27 and TRBJ1-4; no clear D. V was cut by 4 bases and J by 4 bases, with 7 bases left in between. The CDR3 contains 13 residues. The germline CDR1 and CDR2 sequences are MNHEY and SMNVEV (reference sequence). The CDR3 DNA follows: TGTGCCAGCAGTTGGGCTATTAATGAAAAACTGTTTTTT. Amino acids: CASSWAINEKLFF.

The J gene is TRBJ1-4, the V gene TRBV28; a weak D match, TRBD1 (6 bases). V shed 11 bases and J shed 8 bases, with 18 bases lying between them. The germline V gene has CDR1 MDHEN and CDR2 SYDVKM. The CDR3 has 13 amino acids. The CDR3 sequence is CAGNGGAQEKLFF. CDR3 in DNA: TGTGCCGGCAACGGGGGGGCTCAAGAAAAACTGTTTTTT.

This rearrangement joins TRBV28 to TRBJ1-2; 12 positions agree with TRBD1. The junction had 6 bases not matched to a gene; V was cut back by 1 base and J by 6 bases. There are 16 residues in the CDR3. Germline values: CDR1 MDHEN, CDR2 SYDVKM. Written as DNA, the CDR3 is TGTGCCAGCAGTTTATCCCGGGGACAGGGGGCAAATGGCTACACCTTC. Encoded protein: CASSLSRGQGANGYTF.

This chain connects TRBV4-2 to TRBJ2-7; 7 bases align to TRBD2. This CDR3 is built from 13 residues. In germline, CDR1 is LGHNA, CDR2 YNFKEQ. Trimming cost V 0 bases and J 10 bases; bases outside gene matches: 6. The CDR3 region has the DNA TGTGCCAGCAGCCAAGAGTGGAGGGGACTACAGTACTTC. Translation gives CASSQEWRGLQYF.

J is TRBJ1-3 and V is TRBV5-6; D is unresolved. With 2 bases removed from V and 4 bases from J, the gap between germline ends came to 4 bases. CDR1 and CDR2 (germline): SGHDT, YYEEEE. This CDR3 region has 12 residues. CDR3 nucleotide sequence: TGTGCCAGCAGCTTATCGGGAAACACCATATATTTT. Translation: CASSLSGNTIYF.

The chain is built from TRBV9 and TRBJ1-1; D gene unclear. Trimming removed 4 bases from V and 1 base from J, with 11 bases in between. Germline CDR1 reads SGDLS; CDR2 reads YYNGEE. There are 14 residues in the CDR3. The CDR3 loop reads CASSPGPPNTEAFF. CDR3 DNA sequence: TGTGCCAGCAGCCCCGGCCCACCGAACACTGAAGCTTTCTTT.

The chain employs TRBV18 and TRBJ2-1, with a weak D call TRBD1 (6 bases). Trimming stripped 4 bases from V and 6 bases from J, with 19 bases between. The CDR3 sequence is 16 residues long. Germline V gives CDR1 KGHSH, CDR2 LQKENI. The CDR3 loop is CASSLQGSRGFNEQFF. For the CDR3, the DNA is TGTGCCAGCTCACTACAGGGTAGCAGGGGATTCAATGAGCAGTTCTTC.

The chain has TRBV20-1 and TRBJ1-6, with D hard to call. Trimming stripped 3 bases from V and 0 bases from J, with 18 bases between. CDR3 length equals 18 residues. Per germline, CDR1 DFQATT and CDR2 SNEGSKA (reference sequence). Here the CDR3 DNA reads TGCAGTGCTAGTCTGGGCCCCCCCACGAGCTCCTATAATTCACCCCTCCACTTT. This codes for CSASLGPPTSSYNSPLHF.

The chain couples TRBV2 to TRBJ1-2; the D is unclear. V was trimmed by 5 bases and J by 8 bases, leaving 18 bases between them. Per germline, CDR1 SNHLY and CDR2 FYNNEI. CDR3 length: 14 amino acids. CDR3 bases: TGTGCCAGCAGTCCAGTGACACGTTCCTTCGGCTACACCTTC. This gives the protein CASSPVTRSFGYTF.

The V call is TRBV4-3, the J call TRBJ2-1; 7 nucleotides match TRBD1. The germline CDR1 and CDR2 sequences are LGHNA and YSLEER. V lost 0 bases to trimming and J lost 5 bases; unmatched junction nucleotides: 7. The length of the CDR3 is 16 residues. This CDR3 reads CASSQEFQGVDNEQFF. The CDR3 region has the DNA TGCGCCAGCAGCCAAGAATTTCAGGGGGTAGACAATGAGCAGTTCTTC.

The chain uses TRBV6-5 and TRBJ1-3; 9 bases match TRBD1. Germline V gives CDR1 MNHEY, CDR2 SVGAGI. The V segment lost 7 bases and the J segment 2 bases; nucleotides outside the gene matches: 6. CDR3 size: 15 residues. The CDR3: CASTATGGAGNTIYF. Here the CDR3 DNA reads TGTGCCAGCACTGCGACAGGGGGGGCTGGAAACACCATATATTTT.

The rearrangement joins TRBV6-6 to TRBJ2-1; D remains unclear. V shed 2 bases and J shed 7 bases, with 6 bases lying between them. Germline CDR1 reads MNHNY; CDR2 reads SVGAGI (reference sequence). The length of the CDR3 is 12 residues. The CDR3: CASSYPGNEQFF. In nucleotides, the CDR3 is TGTGCCAGCAGTTACCCGGGTAATGAGCAGTTCTTC.

The rearrangement uses TRBV7-2 and TRBJ2-7; the match to TRBD2 covers 9 bases. Germline CDR1 reads SGHTA; CDR2 reads FQGNSA. The junction had 4 bases not matched to a gene; V was cut back by 1 base and J by 3 bases. The CDR3 spans 15 residues. In nucleotides, the CDR3 is TGTGCCAGCAGCTTAGAGCTAGCGGGGAGCTACGAGCAGTACTTC. Protein: CASSLELAGSYEQYF.

V usage is TRBV15 and J usage is TRBJ1-1; maybe TRBD1 (5 bases). Looked up from germline, CDR1 is LNHNV and CDR2 is YYDKDF (reference sequence). The CDR3 runs to 16 residues. Trimming cost V 4 bases and J 1 base, with 16 bases left between them. CDR3 in amino acids: CATSKTGVQRNTEAFF. CDR3 nucleotide sequence: TGTGCCACCAGCAAAACAGGTGTCCAGCGGAACACTGAAGCTTTCTTT.

The V and J genes are TRBV12-5 and TRBJ2-2; D remains unclear. V shed 1 base and J shed 7 bases, with 7 bases lying between them. CDR3 length equals 13 residues. CDR1 and CDR2 from the germline V gene are LGHNT and FRNRAP. This CDR3 is CASGLAKSGELFF. CDR3 DNA: TGTGCTAGTGGTTTGGCGAAGAGCGGGGAGCTGTTTTTT.

The chain recombines TRBV19 with TRBJ2-5; 7 nucleotides match TRBD1. V shed 5 bases, J shed 4 bases, and the junction held 7 bases outside the gene matches. The CDR3 is 14 residues long. Germline V CDR1 and CDR2: LNHDA, SQIVND (reference sequence). The CDR3 reads CASSPTGVRETQYF. The CDR3 DNA reads TGTGCCAGTAGTCCTACAGGGGTACGAGAGACCCAGTACTTC.

In this sample, this clone turned up once. The V gene is TRBV2, the J gene TRBJ2-7; a possible D gene is TRBD1 (6 bases). The CDR3 loop spans 14 amino acids. Trimming cost V 8 bases and J 0 bases, with 14 bases left between them. Germline V lookup: CDR1 SNHLY, CDR2 FYNNEI. CDR3 DNA: TGTGCCAGCCGAGACAGGATCCTCTCCTACGAGCAGTACTTC. It codes for CASRDRILSYEQYF.